The present T cell receptor (beta chain) was sequenced within a study of T-cell reconstitution after alpha-beta-depleted transplantation in children. Whole-study findings and limits: For some patients, TCRbeta diversity was high at day 60 because of recipient T cells and thymic progenitors that survived.

To note about this clonotype: The antigen remains unidentified.

The CDR3 spans 13 residues. V shed 5 bases and J shed 4 bases, with 11 bases lying between them. Germline lookup yields CDR1 SGHTA and CDR2 FQGTGA. Construction of the TCRbeta library involved unique molecular identifiers. TCRdb called the PCR reads again in MiXCR, with one record for every CDR3 protein. This table holds fewer than 700,000 distinct CDR3 sequences, over 10% found once. The receptor was derived from a male patient younger than 18 who had a stem cell transplant for acute myeloid leukemia, so the T cells may come from the graft donor. V is TRBV7-3 and J is TRBJ1-2; D not certain. The sample was PBMCs, mostly from graft donor cells, taken 360 days after TCRalphabeta/CD19-depleted stem cell transplant. The CDR3 nucleotides are TGTGCCAGCAGCCTCGGCGCAGCCTATGGCTACACCTTC. Protein sequence: CASSLGAAYGYTF.